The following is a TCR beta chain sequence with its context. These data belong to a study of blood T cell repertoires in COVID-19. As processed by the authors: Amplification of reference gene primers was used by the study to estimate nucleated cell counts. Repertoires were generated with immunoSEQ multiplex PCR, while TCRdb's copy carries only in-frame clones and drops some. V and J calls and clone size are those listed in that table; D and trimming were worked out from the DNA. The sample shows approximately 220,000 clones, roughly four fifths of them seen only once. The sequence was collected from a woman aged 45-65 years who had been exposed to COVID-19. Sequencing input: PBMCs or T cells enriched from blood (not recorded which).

CDR3 protein: CSERGLAGGDTQYF. CDR3 DNA: TGCAGCGAGCGGGGACTAGCGGGTGGAGATACGCAGTATTTT. The chain uses TRBV29-1 and TRBJ2-3, with TRBD2 identical over 12 bases. CDR1 is SQVTM, CDR2 ANQGSEA, per germline. The CDR3 is 14 amino acids. The V gene end was trimmed by 7 bases and the J gene end by 5 bases; junction bases not matched to a gene: 7.